The TCR beta chain described here comes from a study of blood T cell repertoires in COVID-19. The wider study: Sites in the United States, Italy and Spain provided acute and convalescent COVID-19 samples. Sample material is recorded as cDNA or gDNA derived from T cells, B-cell-depleted T cells, or PBMCs.

In the authors' workflow: Amplified reference gene primers provided the basis for estimating nucleated cell counts. Profiling relied on immunoSEQ multiplex PCR, and the TCRdb table lists in-frame clones only, not all of them. V and J calls and clone size come straight from that table; D and trimming were deduced from the DNA. Of 300,000 to 450,000 clones in the sample, around 86% were seen once. V was clipped by 9 bases and J by 1 base; unmatched bases: 4. The CDR3 is 13 residues long. CDR1 and CDR2 (germline): SNHLY, FYNNEI. The chain carries TRBV2 and TRBJ1-1; TRBD1 agrees at 8 bases. The sequence was collected from a human donor in a cohort sampled during active COVID-19. Sample: peripheral blood. The CDR3 DNA reads as TGTGCCAGTCGGACAGGGAGGAACACTGAAGCTTTCTTT. As protein: CASRTGRNTEAFF.